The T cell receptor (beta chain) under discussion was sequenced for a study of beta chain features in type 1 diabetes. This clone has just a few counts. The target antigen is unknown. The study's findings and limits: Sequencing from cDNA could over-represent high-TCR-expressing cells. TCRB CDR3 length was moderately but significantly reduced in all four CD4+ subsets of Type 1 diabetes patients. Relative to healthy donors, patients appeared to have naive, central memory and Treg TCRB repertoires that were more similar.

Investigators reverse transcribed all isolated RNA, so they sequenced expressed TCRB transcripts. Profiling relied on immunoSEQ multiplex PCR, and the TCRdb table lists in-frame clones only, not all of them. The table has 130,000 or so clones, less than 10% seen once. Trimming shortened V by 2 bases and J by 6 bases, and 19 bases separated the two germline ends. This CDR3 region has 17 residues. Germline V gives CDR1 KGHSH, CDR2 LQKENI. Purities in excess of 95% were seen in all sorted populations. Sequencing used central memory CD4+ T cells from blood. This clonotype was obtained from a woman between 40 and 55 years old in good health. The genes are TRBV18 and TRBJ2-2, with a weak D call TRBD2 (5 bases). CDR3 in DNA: TGTGCCAGCTCACCAATAGCGAAGGGCCTCCTTTCCGGGGAGCTGTTTTTT. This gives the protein CASSPIAKGLLSGELFF.